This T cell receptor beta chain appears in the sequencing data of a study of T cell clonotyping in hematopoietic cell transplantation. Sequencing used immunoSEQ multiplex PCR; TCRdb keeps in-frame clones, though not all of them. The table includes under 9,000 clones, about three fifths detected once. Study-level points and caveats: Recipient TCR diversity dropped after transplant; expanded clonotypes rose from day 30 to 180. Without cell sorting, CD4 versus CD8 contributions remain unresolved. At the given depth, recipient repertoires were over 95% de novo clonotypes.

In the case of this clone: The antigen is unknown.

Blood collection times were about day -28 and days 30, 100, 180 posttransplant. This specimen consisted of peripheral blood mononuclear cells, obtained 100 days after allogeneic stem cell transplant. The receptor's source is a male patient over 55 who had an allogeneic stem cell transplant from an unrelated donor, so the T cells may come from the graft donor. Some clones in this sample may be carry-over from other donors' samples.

The CDR3 nucleotides read TGTGCCAGCAGGACTAGCGGGTACTACGAGCAGTACTTC. Encoded protein: CASRTSGYYEQYF. The gene calls are TRBV25-1 and TRBJ2-7; the match to TRBD2 covers 10 bases. The V segment lost 6 bases and the J segment 3 bases; nucleotides outside the gene matches: 2. The length of the CDR3 is 13 residues. Per the germline V gene, CDR1 is MGHDK and CDR2 is SYGVNS.